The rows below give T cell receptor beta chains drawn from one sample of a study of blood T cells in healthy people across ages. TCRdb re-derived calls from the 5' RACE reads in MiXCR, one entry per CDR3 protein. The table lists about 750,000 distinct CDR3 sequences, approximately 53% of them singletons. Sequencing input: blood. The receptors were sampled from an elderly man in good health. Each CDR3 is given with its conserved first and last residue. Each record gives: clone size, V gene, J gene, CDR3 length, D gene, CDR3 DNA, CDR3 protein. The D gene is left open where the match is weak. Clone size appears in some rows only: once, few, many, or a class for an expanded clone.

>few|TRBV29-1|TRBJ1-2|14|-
TGCAGCGTTGAAGATCCGAACAGGGTAAATGGCTACACCTTC
CSVEDPNRVNGYTF
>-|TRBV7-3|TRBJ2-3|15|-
TGTGCCAGCAGCTTGGGGGGACTCTACACAGATACGCAGTATTTT
CASSLGGLYTDTQYF
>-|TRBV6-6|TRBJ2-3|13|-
TGTGCCAGCAAGACTGGAAGCTCAGATACGCAGTATTTT
CASKTGSSDTQYF
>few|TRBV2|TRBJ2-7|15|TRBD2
TGTGCCAGCACCGCTCGGGCTAGCGGGAGTCTCGAGCAGTACTTC
CASTARASGSLEQYF
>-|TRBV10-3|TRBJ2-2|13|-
TGTGCCATCAGCGACAGGAACACCGGGGAGCTGTTTTTT
CAISDRNTGELFF
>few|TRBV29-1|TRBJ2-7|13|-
TGCAGCGTTGGCGCCTGGAGCTCCTACGAGCAGTACTTC
CSVGAWSSYEQYF
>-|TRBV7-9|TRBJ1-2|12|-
TGTGCCAGCAGCTTTTCTACTGGCGGCTACACCTTC
CASSFSTGGYTF
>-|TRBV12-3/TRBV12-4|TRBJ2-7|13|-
TGTGCCAGCAGGCCCGCAGGGGCCTACGAGCAGTACTTC
CASRPAGAYEQYF
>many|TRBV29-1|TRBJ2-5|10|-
TGCAGCGGGCTAACGGAGACCCAGTACTTC
CSGLTETQYF
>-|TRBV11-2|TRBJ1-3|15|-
TGTGCCAGCAGACTACCGGGGGCGCATGGAAACACCATATATTTT
CASRLPGAHGNTIYF
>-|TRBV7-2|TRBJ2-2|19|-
TGTGCCAGCAGCTCCCACTGGTTTATGGGTTCAGCGAACACCGGGGAGCTGTTTTTT
CASSSHWFMGSANTGELFF
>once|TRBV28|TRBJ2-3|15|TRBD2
TGTGCCAGCGCTCAACTAGCGCCTAGCACAGATACGCAGTATTTT
CASAQLAPSTDTQYF
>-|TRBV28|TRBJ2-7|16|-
TGTGCCAGCAGCACTGCTGGGGCAGGGAGGTCCTACGAGCAGTACTTC
CASSTAGAGRSYEQYF
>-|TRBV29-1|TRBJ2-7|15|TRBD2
TGCAGCGTTGAAGCCCCTAGCGGGACCTCCTACGAGCAGTACTTC
CSVEAPSGTSYEQYF
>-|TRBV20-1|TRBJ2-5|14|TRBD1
TGCAGTGCCTTCCGGGACAGGGGAGTCTACAAGCAGTACTTC
CSAFRDRGVYKQYF
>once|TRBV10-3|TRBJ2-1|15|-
TGTGCCATCAGTGAGCAGGTTAGCTCCTACAATGAGCAGTTCTTC
CAISEQVSSYNEQFF
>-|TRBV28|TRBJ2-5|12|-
TGTGCCAGCAGTTTAGGGCAGGGGCCCTGGTACTTC
CASSLGQGPWYF
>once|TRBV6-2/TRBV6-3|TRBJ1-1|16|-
TGTGCCAGCAGTTACTGGCTAACGGAAGTGAACACTGAAGCTTTCTTT
CASSYWLTEVNTEAFF
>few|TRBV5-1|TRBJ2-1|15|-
TGCGCCAGCAGCGTTTCCGGGGTAGGATACAATGAGCAGTTCTTC
CASSVSGVGYNEQFF
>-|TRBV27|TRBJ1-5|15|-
TGTGCCAGCAGTTTTGGGAGTAATAGCAATCAGCCCCAGCATTTT
CASSFGSNSNQPQHF
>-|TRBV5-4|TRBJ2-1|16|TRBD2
TGTGCCAGCAGCTTCACTAGCGGGCCTATAAACAATGAGCAGTTCTTC
CASSFTSGPINNEQFF
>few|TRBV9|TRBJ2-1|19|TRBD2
TGTGCCAGCAGCGTAGTAGCCGGAGGGACTAGTGGGAGGAAAAATGAGCAGTTCTTC
CASSVVAGGTSGRKNEQFF
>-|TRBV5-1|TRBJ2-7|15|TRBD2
TGCGCCAGCGGGCCTACGGGGGGGAGCTCCTACGAGCAGTACTTC
CASGPTGGSSYEQYF
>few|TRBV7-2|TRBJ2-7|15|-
TGTGCCAGCAGCTTAGTACCGGACAACTCCTACGAGCAGTACTTC
CASSLVPDNSYEQYF
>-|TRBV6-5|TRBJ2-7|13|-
TGTGCCCAGGGGGCGGGAGACACCTACGAGCAGTACTTC
CAQGAGDTYEQYF
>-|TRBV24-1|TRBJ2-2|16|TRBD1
TGTGCCACCAGTGATCCCCGACAGGGTGACACCGGGGAGCTGTTTTTT
CATSDPRQGDTGELFF
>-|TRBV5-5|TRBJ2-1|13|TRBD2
TGTGCCAGTGGCCTAGCGGGCCTTAATGAGCAGTTCTTC
CASGLAGLNEQFF
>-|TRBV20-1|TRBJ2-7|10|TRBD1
TGCAGTGCTGACCGACAGGGGCAGTACTTC
CSADRQGQYF
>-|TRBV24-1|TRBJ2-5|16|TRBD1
TGTGCCACCAGTGATCTTGGACAGGGGGCTGGGGAGACCCAGTACTTC
CATSDLGQGAGETQYF
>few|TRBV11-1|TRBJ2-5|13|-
TGTGCCAGCAGCTCTAGATGGGGAGAGACCCAGTACTTC
CASSSRWGETQYF
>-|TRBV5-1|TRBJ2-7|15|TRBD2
TGCGCCAGCAGCCCTAGGGAGGGTGCACCCTACGAGCAGTACTTC
CASSPREGAPYEQYF
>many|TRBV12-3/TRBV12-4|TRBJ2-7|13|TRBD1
TGTGCCAGCAGCCGGGACAGACCCTACGAGCAGTACTTC
CASSRDRPYEQYF
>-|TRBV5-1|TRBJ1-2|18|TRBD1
TGCGCCAGCAGCTTGGGTTTGACAGGGGCCGTCACCGTTTATGGCTACACCTTC
CASSLGLTGAVTVYGYTF
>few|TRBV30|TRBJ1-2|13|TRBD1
TGTGCCTGGGACAGGGCGGGCAGCTATGGCTACACCTTC
CAWDRAGSYGYTF
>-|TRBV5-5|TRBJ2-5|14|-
TGTGCCAGCAGCCGACGGGGGGCCCAAGAGACCCAGTACTTC
CASSRRGAQETQYF